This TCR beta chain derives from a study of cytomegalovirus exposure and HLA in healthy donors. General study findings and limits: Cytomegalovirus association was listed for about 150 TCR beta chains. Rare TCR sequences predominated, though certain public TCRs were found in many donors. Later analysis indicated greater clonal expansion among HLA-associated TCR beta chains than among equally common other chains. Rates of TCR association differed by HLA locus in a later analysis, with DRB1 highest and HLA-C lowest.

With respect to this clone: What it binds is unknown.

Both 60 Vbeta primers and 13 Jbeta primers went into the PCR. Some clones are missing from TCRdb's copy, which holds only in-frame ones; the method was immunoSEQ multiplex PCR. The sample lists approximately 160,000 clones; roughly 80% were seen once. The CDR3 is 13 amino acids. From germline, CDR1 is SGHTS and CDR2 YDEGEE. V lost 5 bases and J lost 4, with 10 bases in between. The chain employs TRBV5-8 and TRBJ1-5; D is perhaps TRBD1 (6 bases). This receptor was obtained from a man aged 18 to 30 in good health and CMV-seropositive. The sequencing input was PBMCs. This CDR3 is CASRWQGNQPQHF. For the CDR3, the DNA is TGTGCCAGCAGGTGGCAGGGGAATCAGCCCCAGCATTTT.